Listed below are T cell receptor beta chains from one sample, sequenced in a study of T-cell reconstitution after alpha-beta-depleted transplantation in children. TCRdb re-derived calls from the PCR reads in MiXCR, one entry per CDR3 protein. The sample contains about 490,000 distinct CDR3 sequences, roughly a tenth of which appear only once. The material was PBMCs, obtained before TCRalphabeta/CD19-depleted stem cell transplant. These receptor sequences come from a child aged 2 to 15 with inherited bone marrow failure, due to receive a stem cell transplant. Each CDR3 is given with its conserved first and last residue. The D gene is left open where the match is weak. Size is omitted from some rows. Given values are once, few, many or a class for expanded clones.

abundance	len	v_gene	d_gene	j_gene	CDR3nt	CDR3aa
few	15	TRBV4-3	TRBD1	TRBJ1-2	TGCGCCAGCAGCCAAGATCCCAGGACAGGGATTGGCTACACCTTC	CASSQDPRTGIGYTF
many	12	TRBV30	.	TRBJ2-7	TGTGCCTGGAGTGTAGGAGGGTACGAGCAGTACTTC	CAWSVGGYEQYF
many	16	TRBV7-8	.	TRBJ1-1	TGTGCCAGCAGCTTAGTAGAGGGGTGGAGAAACACTGAAGCTTTCTTT	CASSLVEGWRNTEAFF
.	15	TRBV18	.	TRBJ2-7	TGTGCCAGCTCACCTTCAATAGCGGACCCCTACGAGCAGTACTTC	CASSPSIADPYEQYF
many	16	TRBV7-9	.	TRBJ2-1	TGTGCCAGCAGCTTATTTTGGAGTAGCGGCCACAATGAGCAGTTCTTC	CASSLFWSSGHNEQFF
few	14	TRBV28	TRBD2	TRBJ2-7	TGTGCCAGCAACCGGGGACTAGCGGGCCACGAGCAGTACTTC	CASNRGLAGHEQYF
many	15	TRBV12-3/TRBV12-4	.	TRBJ2-5	TGTGCCAGCAGTACCGACAGTTTTTACCAAGAGACCCAGTACTTC	CASSTDSFYQETQYF
many	14	TRBV24-1	.	TRBJ2-7	TGTGCCACCAGTGATTCGAGCGACTCCTACGAGCAGTACTTC	CATSDSSDSYEQYF
.	13	TRBV6-5	.	TRBJ2-1	TGTGCCAGCAGTTACTCAAAGTACCATGAGCAGTTCTTC	CASSYSKYHEQFF
many	14	TRBV10-2	TRBD1	TRBJ1-4	TGCGCCAGCGTTGGGACAGGGAAAAATGAAAAACTGTTTTTT	CASVGTGKNEKLFF